This TCR beta chain was captured by sequencing in a study of cytomegalovirus exposure and HLA in healthy donors. Study-level information: Most donors, less than 85% of a few hundred genotyped, fell in the Caucasian-associated ancestry cluster. General study findings and limits: Beyond CMV serostatus, there was no information to go on about immune exposure. In an earlier analysis, most TCR beta V segments were productive about 87% or about 30% of the time. Among TCR beta chains, those listed as cytomegalovirus-associated numbered more than 150.

PCR amplification relied on 60 Vbeta primers (plus 13 Jbeta primers). The repertoire was sequenced with immunoSEQ multiplex PCR; TCRdb's copy has only in-frame clones and lacks some. The sample has approximately 220,000 clones, 80% to 85% seen once. This clone appeared once. The target antigen is unknown. This CDR3 contains 18 residues. J lost 5 bases, V lost 0 bases, and 9 bases had no gene match. Germline V gives CDR1 SGDLS, CDR2 YYNGEE. The gene calls are TRBV9 and TRBJ2-5; 14 bases agree with TRBD2. This clonotype was obtained from a boy aged 2-9 years in good health and CMV-seronegative. Sequencing input: PBMCs. The CDR3 DNA sequence: TGTGCCAGCAGCGTAGGTTTGGGACTAGCGGGGGAGGGGGAGACCCAGTACTTC. As protein: CASSVGLGLAGEGETQYF.